The rows below give T cell receptor beta chains drawn from one sample of a study of cytomegalovirus exposure and HLA in healthy donors. The table came from immunoSEQ multiplex PCR; TCRdb's copy has only in-frame clones and leaves some out. The repertoire holds around 130,000 clones, with roughly four fifths as singletons. Sequencing input: PBMCs. The source is a man aged 35-49 years in good health and CMV-seronegative. Each CDR3 is given with its conserved first and last residue. Fields, in order: J gene, clone size, V gene, D gene, CDR3 DNA, CDR3 protein. A D gene is named only where the DNA matches it firmly. Not all rows give a size; the values are once, few, many and, for expanded clones, a class.

>TRBJ1-5|once|TRBV6-1|TRBD1
TGTGCCAGCACTAGACAGGGGGCTGGGAATCAGCCCCAGCATTTT
CASTRQGAGNQPQHF
>TRBJ2-7|.|TRBV4-3|TRBD2
TGCGCCAGCAGCCAAGCAGCGGGAGGCCTCTACGAGCAGTACTTC
CASSQAAGGLYEQYF
>TRBJ1-2|.|TRBV4-3|.
TGCGCCAGCAGCCCCCTACCCCCAGGGATCAGCGGCTACACCTTC
CASSPLPPGISGYTF
>TRBJ1-1|.|TRBV9|TRBD1
TGTGCCAGCTCCCGGAACAGGGGCCACACTGAAGCTTTCTTT
CASSRNRGHTEAFF
>TRBJ1-5|few|TRBV6-5|TRBD1
TGTGCCAGCAAACTAGGGACAGGACTCGGGTTCCAGCATTTT
CASKLGTGLGFQHF
>TRBJ2-2|.|TRBV10-3|.
TGTGCCATCTCTGAAAGAACAGAGAACACCGGGGAGCTGTTTTTT
CAISERTENTGELFF
>TRBJ2-6|.|TRBV5-4|.
TGTGCCAGCAGCCTTCACAGGGCTGGGGCCAACGTCCTGACTTTC
CASSLHRAGANVLTF
>TRBJ1-2|.|TRBV7-2|.
TGTGCCAGCAGTTACGCTGGGACTGGTGGCTACACCTTC
CASSYAGTGGYTF
>TRBJ2-5|.|TRBV5-1|.
TGCGCCAGCAGCTCCCGGGGGTATCAAGAGACCCAGTACTTC
CASSSRGYQETQYF
>TRBJ2-3|.|TRBV11-3|TRBD2
TGTGCCAGCAGCTTTAGCGGGAGGGCAGATACGCAGTATTTT
CASSFSGRADTQYF
>TRBJ2-2|.|TRBV6-5|TRBD1
TGTGCCAGCAGTTACCAGGGGGCAAACACCGGGGAGCTGTTTTTT
CASSYQGANTGELFF
>TRBJ2-7|.|TRBV19|.
TGTGCCAGTAGTATGAGGGTTCAGTCGTACGAGCAGTACTTC
CASSMRVQSYEQYF
>TRBJ1-4|.|TRBV7-2|TRBD1
TGTGCCAGCAGCCGGACTCCGGGACAGGTTAATGAAAAACTGTTTTTT
CASSRTPGQVNEKLFF
>TRBJ1-2|.|TRBV5-5|TRBD1
TGTGCCAGCAGCTTGGATGCCTCCAGGGGGCCCTATGGCTACACCTTC
CASSLDASRGPYGYTF
>TRBJ2-5|.|TRBV19|.
TGTGCCAGTAGTATGGGCGGGGATGGGTTTGAGACCCAGTACTTC
CASSMGGDGFETQYF
>TRBJ2-2|.|TRBV6-6|.
TGTGCCAGCAGTTACGAGGACACCGGGGAGCTGTTTTTT
CASSYEDTGELFF
>TRBJ2-3|few|TRBV10-3|.
TGTGCCACCCAGGGAGGTGCGGATACGCAGTATTTT
CATQGGADTQYF
>TRBJ1-1|.|TRBV7-9|.
TGTGCCAGCAGCAAAGGGGCCCTGAACACTGAAGCTTTCTTT
CASSKGALNTEAFF
>TRBJ2-7|.|TRBV28|.
TGTGCCGTCACGGGAGCCTACGAGCAGTACTTC
CAVTGAYEQYF
>TRBJ2-3|.|TRBV30|TRBD1
TGTGCCTGGCTCCGGGACAGGGGGGTTTCAGATACGCAGTATTTT
CAWLRDRGVSDTQYF
>TRBJ2-2|.|TRBV6-1|TRBD1
TGTGCCAGCAGTGCGGACAGGGTTAACACCGGGGAGCTGTTTTTT
CASSADRVNTGELFF
>TRBJ1-4|.|TRBV6-6|.
TGTGCCAGCAGTTCATCCCAGGGGACTAATGAAAAACTGTTTTTT
CASSSSQGTNEKLFF
>TRBJ2-7|.|TRBV7-2|TRBD1
TGTGCCAGCAGCTTAGACAGGGGGAACTACGAGCAGTACTTC
CASSLDRGNYEQYF
>TRBJ2-1|.|TRBV7-2|.
TGTGCCAGCAGCTTAAGGCGGGGCACCTCCTACAATGAGCAGTTCTTC
CASSLRRGTSYNEQFF
>TRBJ2-7|.|TRBV28|TRBD2
TGTGCCAGCAGTTTACTAGCGGCCTACGAGCAGTACTTC
CASSLLAAYEQYF
>TRBJ2-1|.|TRBV29-1|TRBD2
TGCAGCGTTGAAGATTTAACTAGCGGGAGTTACAATGAGCAGTTCTTC
CSVEDLTSGSYNEQFF
>TRBJ1-5|.|TRBV7-2|.
TGTGCCAGCAGCTTAGGTACAGGGATTGTCCCCCAGCATTTT
CASSLGTGIVPQHF
>TRBJ1-5|few|TRBV19|.
TGTGCCAGTAGTATGGACAGACAAAATCAGCCCCAGCATTTT
CASSMDRQNQPQHF
>TRBJ1-5|.|TRBV7-9|.
TGTGCCAGCAGCCAATCAGGACAGCCCCAGCATTTT
CASSQSGQPQHF
>TRBJ2-5|.|TRBV29-1|.
TGCAGCGTTTTATCAGGGGTCGGCGAGACCCAGTACTTC
CSVLSGVGETQYF
>TRBJ2-3|.|TRBV7-2|TRBD1
TGTGCCAGCAGCTTAGCGTGGAGGACAGGAGATACGCAGTATTTT
CASSLAWRTGDTQYF
>TRBJ1-4|.|TRBV10-3|.
TGTGCCATCAGGGGCGACACTAATGAAAAACTGTTTTTT
CAIRGDTNEKLFF
>TRBJ2-1|.|TRBV10-3|.
TGTGCCATCAACCTCCGACTGATGGATGACAATGAGCAGTTCTTC
CAINLRLMDDNEQFF
>TRBJ1-2|.|TRBV6-5|.
TGTGCCAGCGGGGCAGGGGATTCCTATGGCTACACCTTC
CASGAGDSYGYTF
>TRBJ2-1|.|TRBV5-5|TRBD2
TGTGCCAGCAGTCCTGGGACTAGCGGGATATGGAATGAGCAGTTCTTC
CASSPGTSGIWNEQFF
>TRBJ2-3|once|TRBV30|.
TGTGCCTGGAGGCTGGGCGGGAGCACAGATACGCAGTATTTT
CAWRLGGSTDTQYF
>TRBJ2-5|.|TRBV10-3|.
TGTGCCATCAGTGATCAGTTGTACCAAGAGACCCAGTACTTC
CAISDQLYQETQYF
>TRBJ1-5|.|TRBV5-1|.
TGCGCCAGCAGCCCCGGGATTGACACTCAGCCCCAGCATTTT
CASSPGIDTQPQHF
>TRBJ1-1|.|TRBV29-1|.
TGCAGCGTAGCAACAGGGAACACTGAAGCTTTCTTT
CSVATGNTEAFF
>TRBJ1-1|.|TRBV7-9|.
TGTGCCAGCAGCTTTACCGGGGACACTGAAGCTTTCTTT
CASSFTGDTEAFF
>TRBJ1-2|.|TRBV7-8|TRBD1
TGTGCCAGCAGCCGACGTGGACAGGGGGCGGGGGCTGGCTACACCTTC
CASSRRGQGAGAGYTF
>TRBJ1-2|.|TRBV6-6|TRBD1
TGTGCCAGCAGTGAGCGCCGGGACAGCTATGGCTACACCTTC
CASSERRDSYGYTF
>TRBJ2-7|.|TRBV27|.
TGTGCCAGCAGTTTGAGTGGGGGGATCTACGAGCAGTACTTC
CASSLSGGIYEQYF
>TRBJ2-2|.|TRBV5-6|TRBD1
TGTGCCAGCAGTCACACTAGGGGGACAGGGGACACCGGGGAGCTGTTTTTT
CASSHTRGTGDTGELFF
>TRBJ1-1|.|TRBV9|.
TGTGCCAGCAGTATCGGCGACGGGGAAGCTTTCTTT
CASSIGDGEAFF
>TRBJ2-3|.|TRBV7-3|.
TGTGCCAGCAGCTTCGCGTACACAGATACGCAGTATTTT
CASSFAYTDTQYF
>TRBJ1-6|.|TRBV7-2|TRBD1
TGTGCCAGCACCCTTTCCGGGACAGGGATTGGGAATTCACCCCTCCACTTT
CASTLSGTGIGNSPLHF
>TRBJ2-7|few|TRBV4-1|.
TGCGCCAGCAGCCAGATCGTTGGAGCGGTGATTGCTGAGCAGTACTTC
CASSQIVGAVIAEQYF
>TRBJ2-1|.|TRBV6-4|TRBD2
TGTGCCAGCATAGGTCGGGGCGGGAGGGTTGGGCAGTTCTTC
CASIGRGGRVGQFF
>TRBJ2-4|.|TRBV30|.
TGTGCCTGGAGTGCGCTCCCACCAGGGATGGACAGTCAGTACTTC
CAWSALPPGMDSQYF
>TRBJ2-7|.|TRBV5-5|.
TGTGCCAGCACGACGGGTGGGTCCTACGAGCAGTACTTC
CASTTGGSYEQYF
>TRBJ2-7|few|TRBV6-5|.
TGTGCCAGCAGTTACCTTACAGGTACCTACGAGCAGTACTTC
CASSYLTGTYEQYF
>TRBJ2-3|few|TRBV12-5|TRBD2
TGTGCTAGTGGTTTAAGCGGGAGCGGCACAGATACGCAGTATTTT
CASGLSGSGTDTQYF
>TRBJ1-2|once|TRBV30|TRBD1
TGTGCCTGGAGTCAAGGTGAAGCCTTGGACAGGGGGGCCCCGCACAACTATGGCTACACCTTC
CAWSQGEALDRGAPHNYGYTF
>TRBJ1-1|.|TRBV27|TRBD1
TGTGCCAGCAGCCCCCTGGGACAGGGCAACACTGAAGCTTTCTTT
CASSPLGQGNTEAFF
>TRBJ1-4|.|TRBV5-7|.
TGTGCCAGCAGCCTACCAGGGCGGGGGGGAAAAACTGTTTTT
CASSLPGRGGKTVF
>TRBJ2-7|.|TRBV27|.
TGTGCCAGCAGTTTAGGGGCAGGGTCCTACGAGCAGTACTTC
CASSLGAGSYEQYF
>TRBJ2-5|.|TRBV19|TRBD1
TGTGCCAGTAGTATAACCGGGACAGATAAAGAGACCCAGTACTTC
CASSITGTDKETQYF
>TRBJ1-2|.|TRBV6-5|.
TGTGCCAGCAGCCGCCCCGACAGTTATGGCTACACCTTC
CASSRPDSYGYTF